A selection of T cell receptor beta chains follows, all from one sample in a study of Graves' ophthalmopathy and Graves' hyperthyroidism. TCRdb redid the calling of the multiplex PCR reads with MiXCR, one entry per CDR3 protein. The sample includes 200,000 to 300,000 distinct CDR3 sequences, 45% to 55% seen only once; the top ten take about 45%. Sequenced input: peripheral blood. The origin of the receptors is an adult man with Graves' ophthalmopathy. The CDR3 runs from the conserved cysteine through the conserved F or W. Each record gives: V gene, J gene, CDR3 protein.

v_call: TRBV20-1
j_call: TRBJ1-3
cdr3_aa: CSARDRGRDTIYF

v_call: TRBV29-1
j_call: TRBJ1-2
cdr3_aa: CSAQGQGYGYTF

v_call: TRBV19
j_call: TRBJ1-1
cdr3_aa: CASRMPGVNTEAFF

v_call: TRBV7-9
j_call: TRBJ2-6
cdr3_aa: CASSWAGANVLTF

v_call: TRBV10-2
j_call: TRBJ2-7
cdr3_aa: CASSYDRRDYEQYF

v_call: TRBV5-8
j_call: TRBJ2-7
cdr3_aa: CASSLLTVTRSYEQYF

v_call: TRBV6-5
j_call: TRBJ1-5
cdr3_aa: CASREGQGGHQPQHF

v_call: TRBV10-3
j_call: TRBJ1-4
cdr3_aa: CAISESTGAAEKLFF

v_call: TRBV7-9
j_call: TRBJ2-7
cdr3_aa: CASSPRTSGSEQYF

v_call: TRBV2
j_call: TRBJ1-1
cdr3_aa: CASSRTGGSEAFF

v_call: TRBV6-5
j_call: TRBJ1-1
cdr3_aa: CASSRDSYNTEAFF

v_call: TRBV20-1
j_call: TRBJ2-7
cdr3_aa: CSARGLAEDLYEQYF

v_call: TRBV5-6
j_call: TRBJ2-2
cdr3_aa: CASTNTRVGELFF

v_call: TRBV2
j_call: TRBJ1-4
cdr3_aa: CASSGQGAEKLFF

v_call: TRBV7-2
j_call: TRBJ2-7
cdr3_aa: CASRTSGGSNEQYF

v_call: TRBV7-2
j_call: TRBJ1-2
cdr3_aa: CASSTGQGPGYTF

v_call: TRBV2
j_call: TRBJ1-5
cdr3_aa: CASSLTGRGGNQPQHF

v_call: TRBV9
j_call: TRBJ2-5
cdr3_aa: CASSVASGGAGWETQYF

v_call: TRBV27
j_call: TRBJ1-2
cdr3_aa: CASSPGIGYGYTF

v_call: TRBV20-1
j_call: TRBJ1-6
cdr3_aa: CSARDDRGSSPLHF

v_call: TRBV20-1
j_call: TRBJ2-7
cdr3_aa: CSARTPSSYEQCF

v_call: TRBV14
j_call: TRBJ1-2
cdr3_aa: CASSQDSAGSYGYTF

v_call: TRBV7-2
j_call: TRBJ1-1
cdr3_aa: CASSGTGTNTEAFF

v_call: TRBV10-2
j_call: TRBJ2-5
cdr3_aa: CASTLHRQETQYF

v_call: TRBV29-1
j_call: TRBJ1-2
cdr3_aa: CSVQGVYYTF

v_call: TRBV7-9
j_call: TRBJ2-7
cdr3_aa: CASSRLEGNEQYF

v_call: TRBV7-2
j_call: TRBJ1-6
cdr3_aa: CASSLDRDGSPLHF

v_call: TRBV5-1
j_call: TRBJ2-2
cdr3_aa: CACHRGQNTGELFF

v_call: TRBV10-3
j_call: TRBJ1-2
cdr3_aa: CASSYSDNGLYGYTF

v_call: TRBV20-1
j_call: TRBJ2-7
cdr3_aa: CSAMSQDEQYF

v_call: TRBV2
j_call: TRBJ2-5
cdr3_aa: CASSGQEETQYF

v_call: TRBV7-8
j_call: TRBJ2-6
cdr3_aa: CASSYPGQAHSGANVLTF

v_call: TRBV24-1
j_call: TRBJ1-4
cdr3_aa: CASSEDSGTGIEKLFF

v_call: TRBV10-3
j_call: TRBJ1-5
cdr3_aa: CASSWGGGQPQHF

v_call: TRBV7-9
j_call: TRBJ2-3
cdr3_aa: CASSITDTQYF

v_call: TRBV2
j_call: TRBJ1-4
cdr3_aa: CASSAQGETNEKLFF

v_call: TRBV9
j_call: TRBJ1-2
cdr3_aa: CASSGDRDYGYTF

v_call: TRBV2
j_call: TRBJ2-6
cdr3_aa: CASRRTGTGITGDNVLTF

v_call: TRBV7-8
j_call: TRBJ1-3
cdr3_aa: CASSPQTVVGSGNTIYF

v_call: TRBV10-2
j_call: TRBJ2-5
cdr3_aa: CASSDQGARETQYF

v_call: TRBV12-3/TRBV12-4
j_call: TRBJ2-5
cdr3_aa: CASRRPGQGKETQYF

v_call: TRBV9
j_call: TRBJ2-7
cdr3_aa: CASSVVGEPGGDEQYF

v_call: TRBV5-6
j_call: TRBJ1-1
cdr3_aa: CASSPGAQMNTEAFF

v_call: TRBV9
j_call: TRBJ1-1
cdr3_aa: CASSLGVENTEAFF

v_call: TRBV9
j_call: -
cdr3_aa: CASSPSGGLENTEAFF

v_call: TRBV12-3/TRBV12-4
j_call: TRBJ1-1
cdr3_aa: CASTPARAGTEAFF

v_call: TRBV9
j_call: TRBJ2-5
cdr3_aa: CASSVGQQETQYF

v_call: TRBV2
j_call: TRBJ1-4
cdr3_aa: CASSFQGANEKLFF

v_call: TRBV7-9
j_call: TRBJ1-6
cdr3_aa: CASSGGQAYNSPLHF

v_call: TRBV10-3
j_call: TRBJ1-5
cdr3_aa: CASSSGEAAQHF

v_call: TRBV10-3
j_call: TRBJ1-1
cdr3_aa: CAISDKVTREYTEAFF

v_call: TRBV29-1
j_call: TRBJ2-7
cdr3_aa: CSVGLEGEQYF

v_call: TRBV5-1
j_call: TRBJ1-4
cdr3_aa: CASSSTGASSEKLFF